A single sample gave rise to the 8 T cell receptor beta chains below, sequenced in a study of blood T cell repertoires in COVID-19 (dated by TCRdb to 2018 to 2020). The method was the immunoSEQ multiplex PCR assay. Not all clones reach the TCRdb copy of this immuneACCESS table, which keeps in-frame sequences only. Checked studies attribute under half of the gap to unresolved V genes and leave the rest unexplained. Across this sample there are about 250,000 clones, with roughly 88% seen only once. Under 1.5% of the sample is taken by the ten largest. Material for sequencing was peripheral blood. The receptors come from a man aged 80 or over with acute or convalescent COVID-19.

V gene TRBV29-1 combines with J gene TRBJ1-1, with 9 bases fitting TRBD1. Germline-derived CDR1 and CDR2 are SQVTM and ANQGSEA. This CDR3 spans 13 amino acids. The V segment lost 7 bases and the J segment 2 bases; nucleotides outside the gene matches: 5. The CDR3 region is CSGRQGGNTEAFF. As DNA, the CDR3 is TGCAGCGGTCGACAGGGGGGAAACACTGAAGCTTTCTTT.

The V and J genes are TRBV6-2 or TRBV6-3 and TRBJ2-7, with 9 bases lining up with TRBD1. The CDR3 is 16 residues long. With 4 bases clipped from V and 5 bases from J, the junction kept 12 bases outside the gene matches. Germline CDR1 MNHEY, CDR2 SVGEGT. The CDR3 DNA reads TGTGCCAGCAGTTGGGGACAGGGCACCCTAAGCCACGAGCAGTACTTC. Its protein product is CASSWGQGTLSHEQYF.

Only one count was recorded for this clone. The chain joins TRBV2 to TRBJ2-5; 13 bases are shared with TRBD2. CDR1 and CDR2 from the germline V gene are SNHLY and FYNNEI. CDR3 size: 16 residues. The J segment lost 2 bases and the V segment lost 4 bases, leaving 4 bases of the junction unmatched. In DNA form, the CDR3 reads TGTGCCAGCAGTGTTGGACTAGCGGGAGCTCAAGAGACCCAGTACTTC. It translates to CASSVGLAGAQETQYF.

CDR3 in DNA: TGTGCCAGCAGCCAAAAAGCGACTAGCGGGTACAATGAGCAGTTCTTC. Translating it yields CASSQKATSGYNEQFF. The rearrangement joins TRBV11-3 to TRBJ2-1; 10 bases are a match to TRBD2. The CDR3 totals 16 residues. The ends lost 5 bases at V and 4 bases at J; junction bases unmatched: 8. Germline V CDR1 and CDR2: SGHNT, YENEEA.

The chain uses TRBV29-1 and TRBJ2-2; a possible D gene is TRBD1 (6 bases). The CDR3 has 12 amino acids. Trimming cost V 5 bases and J 7 bases, with 11 bases left between them. Looked up from germline, CDR1 is SQVTM and CDR2 is ANQGSEA. The CDR3 DNA follows: TGCAGCGTTCCAGGGGCTGGCGGGGAGCTGTTTTTT. It translates to CSVPGAGGELFF.

This chain links TRBV5-8 with TRBJ1-2, with a weak D call TRBD1 (6 bases). Germline CDR1 is SGHTS and CDR2 is YDEGEE. The CDR3 contains 15 residues. V shed 5 bases and J shed 2 bases, with 16 bases lying between them. CDR3 in amino acids: CASSWGGGVNYGYTF. CDR3 nucleotide sequence: TGTGCCAGCAGTTGGGGCGGGGGCGTAAACTATGGCTACACCTTC.

This rearrangement joins TRBV3-1 (or the pseudogene TRBV3-2) to TRBJ2-7; 9 bases line up with TRBD2. The CDR3 spans 16 residues. V gave up 0 bases and J gave up 1 base; unmatched junction bases: 4. Germline loops: CDR1 LGHDT, CDR2 YNNKEL (reference sequence). CDR3 in DNA: TGTGCCAGCAGCCAAGAATCGACTAGCGGATCCTACGAGCAGTACTTC. It translates to CASSQESTSGSYEQYF.

This clone is a singleton in its sample. V is TRBV28 and J is TRBJ2-7, with D possibly TRBD2 on 6 matching bases. V lost 10 bases to trimming and J lost 3 bases, with 22 bases between them. CDR1 and CDR2 (germline): MDHEN, SYDVKM. This CDR3 contains 15 residues. The CDR3 loop is CAIRRPASAHYEQYF. The CDR3 bases are TGTGCCATCAGAAGGCCCGCTAGCGCACACTACGAGCAGTACTTC.